The entry below gives a single T cell receptor beta chain sequence along with its context. This receptor's antigen is unknown. This entry belongs to a study of CXCR3-negative and CXCR3-positive naive CD8 T cells (dated by TCRdb to between 2019 and 2020). Context from the whole study: In total, roughly 140 million TRB reads were obtained, which works out to roughly 1.5 +/- 0.3 million reads per library. The TRBV-TRBJ cluster analysis covered naive subsets from 5 donors and memory cells from 3 donors. Diversity and physicochemical repertoire analyses were performed on about eleven donors pooled from two independent experiments.

Instrument used: NextSeq 550. The Human TCR Profiling Kit (MiLaboratory) was used to make UMI-labeled 5' RACE TRB cDNA libraries. cDNA synthesis used the entire amount of extracted RNA, and PCR amplification then used the entire amount of cDNA produced. Libraries were prepared in parallel with an identical number of PCR cycles. Per the authors' processing: With a minimum of two reads required per UMI, MIGEC and MiXCR pulled out about 50,000 +/- 10,000 unique UMI-labeled TRB cDNA molecules from each library. On average, each library contained roughly 40,000 +/- 10,000 functional in-frame TRB CDR3 nucleotide clonotypes without stop codons. After downsampling to 5000 UMI-labeled TRB molecules per sample, diversity metrics such as normalized Shannon-Wiener and Chao1 were calculated in VDJtools. Clonotype-size-weighted physicochemical properties of the central five CDR3 residues (interaction energy, strength, volume and Kidera factor 4) were computed in VDJtools. TCRdb reprocessed the reads and provides one entry for every CDR3 protein sequence; no DNA is given. In this record, the V and J calls reflect TCRdb's handling and not the investigators' own analysis. The sample table records roughly 110,000 distinct CDR3 sequences. The top ten hold about 0.35% of the sample.

Overall results and qualifications from the work: Because surface CD5, which is linked to self-reactivity in mice, was comparable between the naive subsets, TCR interaction strength was also inferred from the physicochemical properties of TRB CDR3s. Freshly isolated PBMCs were used for most assays because CXCR3 expression partially decreased after cryopreservation. Naive CXCR3-negative and CXCR3-positive cells from the same donor showed similar TRBV-TRBJ usage, whereas memory cells showed distinct patterns. TRB CDR3s from CXCR3-positive naive cells showed higher hydrophobicity (lower Kidera factor 4), lower energy, and higher strength and volume indices than CXCR3-negative naive cells. Both naive subsets had comparably high repertoire diversity, while memory CD8+ T cells had much lower repertoire diversity.

CDR1 and CDR2, looked up from the germline V gene (reference sequence), are PRHDT and FYEKMQ. The CDR3, from cysteine to phenylalanine, totals 13 residues. DNA is not recorded here. For each CD8+ T cell subset, flow sorting was done in triplicate, and 300,000 to 350,000 cells per subset went directly into RLT lysis buffer. To exclude memory contaminants, naive CD8+ T cells were stringently defined as CD45RO-CCR7+CD27+CD95-. Peripheral blood mononuclear cells were isolated from buffy coats using standard density gradient centrifugation. Naive CXCR3-negative and CXCR3-positive CD8+ T cells were flow-sorted using a FACSAria III. Total RNA was extracted from sorted cells with an RNeasy Mini Kit.

Sequences were obtained from naive CXCR3+ CD8+ T cells from blood. Interpreted using the paper, the cell subset or site label stands for: CD45RO-CCR7+CD27+CD95- naive CD8+ T cells expressing CXCR3 (TNR3+). This sequence uses TRBV13 and TRBJ2-7. This sequence was found in a human donor in good health. Some clones in this sample may be carry-over from other donors' samples. The encoded CDR3 is CASSLALNYEQYF.